Presented here are 17 T cell receptor beta chains from one specimen sequenced in a study of cytomegalovirus exposure and HLA in healthy donors. It was with 60 Vbeta and 13 Jbeta primers that the PCR ran. Method: immunoSEQ multiplex PCR; TCRdb's copy keeps in-frame clones and lacks some. The table lists 84,000 or so clones, about 80% of them singletons. Sequencing was done on a sample of PBMCs. The receptors shown here come from a man aged 50 or older in good health and CMV-seronegative.

The chain has TRBV7-9 and TRBJ1-2, with D possibly being TRBD1 (5 bases). With 1 base removed from V and 8 bases from J, the gap between germline ends came to 11 bases. CDR1 SEHNR and CDR2 FQNEAQ come from the germline V gene (reference sequence). The CDR3 contains 13 residues. In DNA form, the CDR3 reads TGTGCCAGCAGCTTAGGAGGGGCGGGAGGCTACACCTTC. Translated, it gives CASSLGGAGGYTF.

This chain connects TRBV29-1 to TRBJ2-7, with 14 positions matching TRBD2. CDR3 length: 16 amino acids. V gave up 6 bases and J gave up 4 bases; unmatched junction bases: 11. In germline, CDR1 is SQVTM, CDR2 ANQGSEA. CDR3 sequence reads: CSVTGTSGGPNYEQYF. The CDR3 DNA sequence: TGCAGCGTAACCGGGACTAGCGGGGGACCTAATTACGAGCAGTACTTC.

The chain has TRBV15 and TRBJ1-5; no clear D. Trimming removed 0 bases at V and 3 bases at J, with 9 bases between. The V gene's germline CDR1 is LNHNV and CDR2 YYDKDF (reference sequence). This CDR3 is 15 amino acids long. The CDR3 DNA reads as TGTGCCACCAGCAGAGATCCGGGTCCCAATCAGCCCCAGCATTTT. Translating it yields CATSRDPGPNQPQHF.

This clone was picked up a small number of times. CDR3 nucleotides: TGTGCCAGCAGTTCCAGGGTCGACGTCTACGAGCAGTACTTC. The encoded protein is CASSSRVDVYEQYF. This chain connects TRBV6-6 to TRBJ2-7; D possibly corresponds to TRBD1 (5 bases). V was shortened by 4 bases and J by 3 bases, with 13 bases between the two germline ends. The CDR3 is 14 amino acids. Germline V gene lookup returns CDR1 MNHNY and CDR2 SVGAGI (reference sequence).

The V gene is TRBV4-2, the J gene TRBJ1-1, with 7 bases that match TRBD1. The CDR3 sequence is 16 residues long. Germline V CDR1 and CDR2: LGHNA, YNFKEQ. With V trimmed by 0 bases and J by 3 bases, 7 bases remained unmatched. The CDR3 here is CASSQDALTGDTEAFF. In DNA form, the CDR3 reads TGTGCCAGCAGCCAAGATGCCTTAACAGGGGACACTGAAGCTTTCTTT.

This chain joins TRBV5-4 and TRBJ2-7; D is perhaps TRBD2 (7 bases). CDR3 size: 17 residues. Trimming stripped 3 bases from V and 4 bases from J, with 23 bases between. CDR1 is SGHNT, CDR2 YYREEE, per germline (reference sequence). CDR3 nucleotides: TGTGCCAGCAGCTCAAAGAAAGTACGGGGGGCGAATTACGAGCAGTACTTC. This sequence encodes CASSSKKVRGANYEQYF.

CDR3 region: CASSSPQGSFGNTIYF. As DNA, the CDR3 is TGTGCCAGCAGCAGCCCCCAGGGGTCCTTTGGAAACACCATATATTTT. This rearrangement joins TRBV9 to TRBJ1-3; weak D call: TRBD1 (6 bases). V lost 4 bases and J lost 3, with 17 bases in between. The CDR3 runs to 16 residues. Germline CDR1 and CDR2: SGDLS and YYNGEE.

This clone was observed a handful of times. V and J are TRBV4-2 and TRBJ2-1; TRBD1 is a possible D gene (6 bases). V was clipped by 2 bases and J by 12 bases, with 14 bases between them. There are 13 residues in the CDR3. Germline CDR1 and CDR2: LGHNA and YNFKEQ. In DNA form, the CDR3 reads TGTGCCAGCAGCCAAACCACAGGGCGCGCGCAGTTCTTC. This translates into CASSQTTGRAQFF.

J is TRBJ2-5 and V is TRBV11-1; 7 nucleotides match TRBD1. Germline-derived CDR1 and CDR2 are SGHAT and FQDESV (reference sequence). Unmatched junction bases numbered 5, after V lost 5 bases and J lost 2 bases. This CDR3 is 14 amino acids long. The CDR3 spells CASSLTGEQETQYF. Here the CDR3 DNA reads TGTGCCAGCAGCCTTACAGGGGAACAAGAGACCCAGTACTTC.

The chain has TRBV7-3 and TRBJ1-3, with D unclear. The CDR3 runs 18 residues. Deletions cut 2 bases from V and 2 bases from J, with 19 bases between. Looked up from germline, CDR1 is SGHTA and CDR2 is FQGTGA. The CDR3 reads CASSLPPFGREAGNTIYF. In DNA, the CDR3 is TGTGCCAGCAGCTTACCCCCCTTTGGTAGGGAGGCTGGAAACACCATATATTTT. Together with reference TRBV7-3 and TRBJ1-3, the CDR3 gives the full variable domain: GAGVSQTPSNKVTEKGKYVELRCDPISGHTALYWYRQSLGQGPEFLIYFQGTGAADDSGLPNDRFFAVRPEGSVSTLKIQRTERGDSAVYLCASSLPPFGREAGNTIYFGEGSWLTVV.

The genes are TRBV4-1 and TRBJ2-2, with TRBD1 matching 7 bases. The V and J ends lost 6 bases and 2 bases, in that order; junction bases with no gene match: 9. The CDR3 length is 16 residues. Germline V lookup: CDR1 MGHRA, CDR2 YSYEKL. CDR3 nucleotide sequence: TGCGCCAGCAGAAAGGGGGCGGGTTCCAACACCGGGGAGCTGTTTTTT. Amino acid sequence: CASRKGAGSNTGELFF.

The chain uses TRBV4-3 and TRBJ1-2, with TRBD1 as a possible D gene (6 bases). V was pared by 1 base and J by 4 bases, with 13 bases between. CDR1 and CDR2 from the germline V gene are LGHNA and YSLEER. The CDR3 contains 15 residues. This CDR3 reads CASSQVAGETYGYTF. CDR3 nucleotide sequence: TGCGCCAGCAGCCAAGTAGCAGGGGAGACCTATGGCTACACCTTC.

The chain has TRBV2 and TRBJ2-1, with 7 bases lining up with TRBD1. This CDR3 is 13 amino acids long. The germline CDR1 and CDR2 sequences are SNHLY and FYNNEI. Trimming cost V 4 bases and J 5 bases; bases outside gene matches: 2. CDR3 amino acids: CASSGGQNNEQFF. CDR3 coding DNA: TGTGCCAGCAGTGGGGGACAGAACAATGAGCAGTTCTTC.

The chain employs TRBV15 and TRBJ1-2; 10 bases line up with TRBD1. The CDR3 is made up of 13 amino acids. Trimming cost V 5 bases and J 8 bases; bases outside gene matches: 5. Germline CDR1 and CDR2: LNHNV and YYDKDF (reference sequence). CDR3 loop: CATSPDRGRGYTF. CDR3 in DNA: TGTGCCACCAGCCCCGACAGGGGGCGAGGCTACACCTTC.

V is TRBV19 and J is TRBJ1-5, with 7 nucleotides matching TRBD1. V shed 2 bases and J 5 bases; nucleotides not matched to a gene: 3. CDR1 is LNHDA, CDR2 SQIVND, per germline (reference sequence). The CDR3 runs 14 residues. In DNA, the CDR3 is TGTGCCAGTAGTATAAGACAGGGCTATCAGCCCCAGCATTTT. Its protein is CASSIRQGYQPQHF. The full variable domain, with the rest looked up from reference TRBV19 and TRBJ1-5, is DGGITQSPKYLFRKEGQNVTLSCEQNLNHDAMYWYRQDPGQGLRLIYYSQIVNDFQKGDIAEGYSVSREKKESFPLTVTSAQKNPTAFYLCASSIRQGYQPQHFGDGTRLSIL.

The chain has TRBV5-4 and TRBJ1-6; 7 positions match TRBD1. With 4 bases clipped from V and 6 bases from J, the junction kept 4 bases outside the gene matches. This CDR3 contains 14 residues. Germline CDR1 and CDR2: SGHNT and YYREEE (reference sequence). Here the CDR3 DNA reads TGTGCCAGCAGCCTGGGACAGCGTAATTCACCCCTCCACTTT. As protein: CASSLGQRNSPLHF.

This chain joins TRBV13 and TRBJ2-7, with TRBD1 matching 7 bases. CDR3 length: 13 residues. After removal of 5 bases from V and 1 base from J, the junction contained 2 bases not matched to a gene. The V gene's germline CDR1 is PRHDT and CDR2 FYEKMQ (reference sequence). The CDR3 sequence is CASSPGQSYEQYF. The CDR3 bases are TGTGCCAGCAGCCCGGGACAGTCCTACGAGCAGTACTTC.